This T cell receptor beta chain stems from a study of T cell responses to AZD1222 COVID-19 vaccine (dated by TCRdb to about 2021). A note on the overall study: Because spike-specific TCR depth and breadth did not differ between the two schedules, AZD1222 recipients who got a second dose at roughly 4 weeks were pooled with those who got a second dose at roughly 12 weeks. TCR sequencing was performed for roughly 250 trial participants, of whom around 210 were given two doses of AZD1222 and around 26 were given two doses of MenACWY control vaccine. Trial participants were enrolled by age into subgroups of 18-55, 56-69 and 70-plus years, and around 150, 29 and 61 TCR-sequenced participants, respectively, were included in these subgroups.

Interpreted using the paper, the time point label stands for: baseline before first vaccination. Samples from vaccinated people were obtained from the UK trials COV001 and COV002, which included a single-blind randomized controlled phase 2/3 trial of AZD1222 (ChAdOx1 nCoV-19) in healthy adults. For TCRbeta chain sequencing, PBMC samples from trial participants were taken at day 0 and at day 28 after the second dose. On this clone: Its cognate antigen has yet to be identified. One base away there is no much larger clone; base qualities are not given.

Spanning cysteine to phenylalanine, the CDR3 consists of 15 amino acids. Here the CDR3 DNA is all that survives: 45 bases in frame from base 1. CDR1 and CDR2 were assigned from the germline V gene (reference sequence) as SEHNR and FQNEAQ. V is cut by 0 bases and J by 4 bases, and the space between the germline ends is 7 bases. The full study reports these points: In the small 56-69-year group, the increase in depth fell short of significance, most likely because of low power. Participants were mostly white British, with more females than males. The authors suggested clonal diversity may have been underestimated. Nearly half of unique spike-specific TCRs reportedly recognized epitopes outside regions mutated in the B.1.351 and B.1.1.7 variants. Vaccine-associated CD4 TCRs spanned the whole spike protein, with dominant responses in regions 160-218 and 743-854. Only six or seven AZD1222 recipients were SARS-CoV-2 seropositive at baseline, limiting conclusions about previously exposed vaccinees. Because no samples from the day 14 peak response were available, repertoires could be characterized only after the peak T cell response. A significant rise in spike-specific TCR breadth and depth was observed after two AZD1222 doses relative to day 0 and relative to MenACWY recipients.

The CDR3 regions of human TCRbeta chains were subjected to immunosequencing. The source study handled its data this way. Repertoire TCRs were matched against a reference library of SARS-CoV-2-specific TCRs generated with the MIRA antigen-specificity platform. Breadth was defined as the fraction of unique TCRs that were SARS-CoV-2-associated. Depth was defined as the fraction of total T cells that were SARS-CoV-2-associated. Using the MIRA data, each spike-specific TCR was mapped to the spike region that the TCR reacts to and placed in a CD4 or CD8 class. Log10-transformed breadth and depth values were compared by one-way ANOVA with Sidak's multiple comparisons tests. TCRdb carries this immuneACCESS record with in-frame sequences only. Its versions omit some clonotypes, under half of them owing to an unresolved V gene in the studies checked, with the rest unexplained. Clone size and the V and J calls come from that table; the DNA yielded D and trimming. The sample yields 99,000 or so clones; 85% to 90% were counted once. The ten biggest clones cover 9% to 9.5% of the sample.

The sequence was obtained from an adult in good health. The sequencing here drew on peripheral blood, taken on day 0 of AZD1222 vaccination. The chain joins TRBV7-9 to TRBJ2-6, with the D gene too uncertain to name. The CDR3 amino acid sequence is: CASSLAGAGANVLTF. The bases read TGTGCCAGCAGCTTAGCCGGCGCGGGGGCCAACGTCCTGACTTTC.